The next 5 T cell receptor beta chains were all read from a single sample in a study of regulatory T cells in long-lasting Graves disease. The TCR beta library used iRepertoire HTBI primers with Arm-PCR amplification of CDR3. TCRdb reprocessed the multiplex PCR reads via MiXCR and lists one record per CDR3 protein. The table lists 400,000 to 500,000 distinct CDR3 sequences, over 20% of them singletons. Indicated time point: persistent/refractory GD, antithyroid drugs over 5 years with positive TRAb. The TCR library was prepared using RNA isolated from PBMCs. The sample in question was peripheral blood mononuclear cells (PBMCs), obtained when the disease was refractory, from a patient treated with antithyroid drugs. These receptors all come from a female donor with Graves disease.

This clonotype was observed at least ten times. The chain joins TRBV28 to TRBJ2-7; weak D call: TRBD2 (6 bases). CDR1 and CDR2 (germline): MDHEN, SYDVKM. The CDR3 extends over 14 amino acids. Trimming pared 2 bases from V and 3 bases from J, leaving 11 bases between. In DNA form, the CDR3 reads TGTGCCAGCAGTTTACGGGACTCCGACTACGAGCAGTACTTC. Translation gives CASSLRDSDYEQYF.

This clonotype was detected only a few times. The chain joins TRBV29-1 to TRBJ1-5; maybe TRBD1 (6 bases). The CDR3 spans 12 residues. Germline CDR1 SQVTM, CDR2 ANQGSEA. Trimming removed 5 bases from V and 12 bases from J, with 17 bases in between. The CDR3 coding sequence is TGCAGCGTTACCACAGGGCAGTCGCACCAGCATTTT. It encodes CSVTTGQSHQHF. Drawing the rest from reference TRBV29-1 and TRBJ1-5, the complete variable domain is SAVISQKPSRDICQRGTSLTIQCQVDSQVTMMFWYRQQPGQSLTLIATANQGSEATYESGFVIDKFPISRPNLTFSTLTVSNMSPEDSSIYLCSVTTGQSHQHFGDGTRLSIL.

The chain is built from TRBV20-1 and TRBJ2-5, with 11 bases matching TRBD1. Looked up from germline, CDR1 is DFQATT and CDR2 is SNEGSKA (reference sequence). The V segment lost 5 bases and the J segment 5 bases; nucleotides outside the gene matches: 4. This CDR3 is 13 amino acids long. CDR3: CSAGQGAGETQYF. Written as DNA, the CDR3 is TGCAGTGCTGGACAGGGGGCGGGGGAGACCCAGTACTTC.

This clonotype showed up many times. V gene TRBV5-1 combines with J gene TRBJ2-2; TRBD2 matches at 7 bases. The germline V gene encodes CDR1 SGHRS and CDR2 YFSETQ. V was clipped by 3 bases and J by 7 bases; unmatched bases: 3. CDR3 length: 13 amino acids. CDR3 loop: CASSWEGIGELFF. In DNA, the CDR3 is TGCGCCAGCAGCTGGGAGGGGATCGGGGAGCTGTTTTTT.

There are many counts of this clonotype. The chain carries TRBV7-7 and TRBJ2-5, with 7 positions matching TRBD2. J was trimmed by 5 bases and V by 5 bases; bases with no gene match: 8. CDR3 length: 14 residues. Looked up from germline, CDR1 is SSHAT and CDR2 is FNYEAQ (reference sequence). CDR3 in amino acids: CASSAAGVKETQYF. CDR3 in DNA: TGTGCCAGCAGCGCTGCGGGGGTTAAGGAGACCCAGTACTTC.